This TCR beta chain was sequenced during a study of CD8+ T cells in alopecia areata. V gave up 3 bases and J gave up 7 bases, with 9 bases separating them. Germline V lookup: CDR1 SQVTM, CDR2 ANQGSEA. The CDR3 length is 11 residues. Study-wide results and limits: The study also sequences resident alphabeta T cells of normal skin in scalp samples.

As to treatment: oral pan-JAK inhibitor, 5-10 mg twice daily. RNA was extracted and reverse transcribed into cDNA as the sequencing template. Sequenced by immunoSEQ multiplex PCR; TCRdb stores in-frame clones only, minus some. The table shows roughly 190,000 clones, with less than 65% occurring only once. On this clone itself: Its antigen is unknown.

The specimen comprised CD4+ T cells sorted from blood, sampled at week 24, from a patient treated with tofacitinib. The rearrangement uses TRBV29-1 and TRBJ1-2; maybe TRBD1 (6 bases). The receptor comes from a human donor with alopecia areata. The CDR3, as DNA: TGCAGCGTTGACCAGGGGTCTGGCTACACCTTC. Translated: CSVDQGSGYTF.